Each of the 27 T cell receptor beta chains below was sequenced from the same sample in a study of OX40 agonist ivuxolimab in advanced cancers. Clones were read by immunoSEQ multiplex PCR, and TCRdb kept only the in-frame ones, dropping some. The sample has about 36,000 clones; about 80% are singletons. The source material was CD4+ or CD8+ T cells sorted from blood, sampled in a trial of the OX40 agonist ivuxolimab. The receptors were gathered from an adult with an advanced solid tumor such as melanoma, head and neck, liver or kidney cancer.

The chain employs TRBV18 and TRBJ1-1, with D unresolved. The CDR3 has 14 amino acids. CDR1 and CDR2 (germline): KGHSH, LQKENI. The V gene lost 3 bases and the J gene lost 0 bases, with 8 bases spanning the gap. CDR3 sequence reads: CASSPGPMNTEAFF. CDR3 nucleotides: TGTGCCAGCTCACCGGGCCCTATGAACACTGAAGCTTTCTTT.

The V gene is TRBV14, the J gene TRBJ1-1; D possibly corresponds to TRBD1 (5 bases). Germline CDR1 and CDR2: SGHDN and FVKESK. The ends were cut back, 6 bases at V and 5 bases at J, with 16 bases in the middle. This CDR3 contains 14 residues. The CDR3 here is CASSRKGFGTEAFF. CDR3 coding DNA: TGTGCCAGCAGTCGCAAGGGGTTCGGAACTGAAGCTTTCTTT.

The rearrangement links TRBV9 to TRBJ2-1; a possible D gene is TRBD1 (6 bases). From germline, CDR1 is SGDLS and CDR2 YYNGEE. The CDR3 contains 15 residues. The ends were cut back, 4 bases at V and 0 bases at J, with 11 bases in the middle. The CDR3: CASSTGQGSYNEQFF. The CDR3 DNA sequence: TGTGCCAGCAGCACGGGACAAGGCTCCTACAATGAGCAGTTCTTC.

The rearrangement links TRBV5-1 to TRBJ1-6, with D uncertain. Trimming took 0 bases from V and 7 from J, leaving 8 bases between them. The CDR3 has 14 amino acids. CDR1 SGHRS and CDR2 YFSETQ come from the germline V gene. The CDR3: CASSLAGWNSPLHF. The CDR3 nucleotides are TGCGCCAGCAGCTTGGCCGGGTGGAATTCACCCCTCCACTTT.

The V and J genes are TRBV27 and TRBJ1-4, with D perhaps matching TRBD1 (6 bases). The germline CDR1 and CDR2 sequences are MNHEY and SMNVEV (reference sequence). The ends were cut back, 5 bases at V and 5 bases at J, with 15 bases in the middle. This CDR3 region has 15 residues. The CDR3 DNA reads as TGTGCCAGCAGTCCAGAGGGGGGCCCGAATGAAAAACTGTTTTTT. It yields the protein CASSPEGGPNEKLFF.

This chain uses TRBV5-4 with TRBJ2-2; TRBD2 matches 9 bases. V lost 2 bases, J lost 4 bases, and 9 bases stayed unmatched. CDR1 SGHNT and CDR2 YYREEE come from the germline V gene (reference sequence). This CDR3 region has 17 residues. CDR3 DNA sequence: TGTGCCAGCAGCTTCGGTGGCTTGCGGGGGGGCACCGGGGAGCTGTTTTTT. Protein sequence: CASSFGGLRGGTGELFF. The full variable domain, its missing parts supplied by reference TRBV5-4 and TRBJ2-2, is ETGVTQSPTHLIKTRGQQVTLRCSSQSGHNTVSWYQQALGQGPQFIFQYYREEENGRGNFPPRFSGLQFPNYSSELNVNALELDDSALYLCASSFGGLRGGTGELFFGEGSRLTVL.

The sample holds one count of this clone. The CDR3 sequence is CASSFGTGAYGYTF. CDR3 DNA: TGTGCCAGCAGTTTCGGGACAGGGGCCTATGGCTACACCTTC. The chain is built from TRBV6-5 and TRBJ1-2, with 10 bases lining up with TRBD1. The germline CDR1 and CDR2 sequences are MNHEY and SVGAGI. J lost 4 bases, V lost 4 bases, and 3 bases had no gene match. This CDR3 contains 14 residues.

The chain links TRBV25-1 to TRBJ2-7; 8 nucleotides align to TRBD1. The length of the CDR3 is 12 residues. V trimming: 9 bases; J trimming: 3 bases; junction bases outside the gene matches: 4. The germline gives CDR1 MGHDK, CDR2 SYGVNS. The DNA for the CDR3 is TGTGCCAGGGGGACAGGTTTCTACGAGCAGTACGTC. Its translation is CARGTGFYEQYV.

The chain joins TRBV6-1 to TRBJ1-6, with D possibly being TRBD1 (6 bases). The germline V and J ends were trimmed by 7 bases and 7 bases, with 11 bases remaining between them. This CDR3 contains 13 residues. CDR1 and CDR2 (germline): MNHNS, SASEGT. The DNA for the CDR3 is TGTGCCAGCACCGCTGGGGGCAATTCACCCCTCCACTTT. It yields the protein CASTAGGNSPLHF.

The rearrangement joins TRBV10-3 to TRBJ1-1; the D gene is possibly TRBD1 (5 bases). Per germline, CDR1 ENHRY and CDR2 SYGVKD. Trimming took 6 bases from V and 4 from J, leaving 15 bases between them. This CDR3 is built from 14 residues. CDR3 in DNA: TGTGCCATCAGGAGGGAGGGGATGGGCACTGAAGCTTTCTTT. Amino acid sequence: CAIRREGMGTEAFF.

The genes are TRBV6-5 and TRBJ2-2; no reliable D call. The CDR3 is 12 amino acids. The germline V and J ends were trimmed by 2 bases and 10 bases, with 8 bases remaining between them. Per germline, CDR1 MNHEY and CDR2 SVGAGI. The CDR3 reads CASSYSGEELFF. The CDR3 DNA reads TGTGCCAGCAGTTACAGTGGAGAGGAGCTGTTTTTT.

This chain connects TRBV9 to TRBJ2-1; 8 nucleotides match TRBD1. The junction had 6 bases not matched to a gene; V was cut back by 3 bases and J by 4 bases. This CDR3 is 15 amino acids long. Germline-derived CDR1 and CDR2 are SGDLS and YYNGEE. DNA of the CDR3: TGTGCCAGCAGCGACCGGGACAGGCCATACAATGAGCAGTTCTTC. As protein: CASSDRDRPYNEQFF. Together with reference TRBV9 and TRBJ2-1, the CDR3 gives the full variable domain: DSGVTQTPKHLITATGQRVTLRCSPRSGDLSVYWYQQSLDQGLQFLIQYYNGEERAKGNILERFSAQQFPDLHSELNLSSLELGDSALYFCASSDRDRPYNEQFFGPGTRLTVL.

In its sample, this clone was seen once. The chain couples TRBV25-1 to TRBJ1-2; 11 nucleotides agree with TRBD1. Germline assignment: CDR1 MGHDK and CDR2 SYGVNS. The CDR3 covers 16 residues. J was trimmed by 8 bases and V by 3 bases; bases with no gene match: 11. CDR3 amino acids: CASSEFRTGGAYGYTF. The DNA for the CDR3 is TGTGCCAGCAGTGAGTTCCGGACAGGGGGCGCCTACGGCTACACCTTC.

The V call is TRBV5-1, the J call TRBJ1-1; D is unresolved. The CDR3 is made up of 17 amino acids. V lost 4 bases, J lost 3 bases, and 22 bases lay in between. From germline, CDR1 is SGHRS and CDR2 YFSETQ. The CDR3 loop reads CASSQPEYTNSDTEAFF. For the CDR3, the DNA is TGCGCCAGCAGCCAACCGGAATACACCAACTCAGACACTGAAGCTTTCTTT.

This clone showed up just once. The chain couples TRBV19 to TRBJ1-1, with 7 bases lining up with TRBD1. V lost 9 bases to trimming and J lost 5 bases; unmatched junction nucleotides: 9. The CDR3 extends over 13 amino acids. CDR1 and CDR2 (germline): LNHDA, SQIVND (reference sequence). CDR3 nucleotide sequence: TGTGCCAGCCGTGGTCAGGGGGTAACTGAAGCTTTCTTT. This sequence encodes CASRGQGVTEAFF. The entire variable domain, with the rest obtained from reference TRBV19 and TRBJ1-1, is as follows: DGGITQSPKYLFRKEGQNVTLSCEQNLNHDAMYWYRQDPGQGLRLIYYSQIVNDFQKGDIAEGYSVSREKKESFPLTVTSAQKNPTAFYLCASRGQGVTEAFFGQGTRLTVV.

The table lists this clone with a count of one. V and J are TRBV29-1 and TRBJ1-3, with D hard to call. Germline V lookup: CDR1 SQVTM, CDR2 ANQGSEA. V lost 7 bases to trimming and J lost 4 bases, with 11 bases between them. The CDR3 covers 12 residues. The CDR3 nucleotides read TGCAGCGCCGACACGGGAGGAAACACCATATATTTT. It is translated as CSADTGGNTIYF.

J is TRBJ2-2 and V is TRBV4-2; 12 bases are a match to TRBD2. The CDR3 sequence is 18 residues long. V was clipped by 0 bases and J by 2 bases; unmatched bases: 4. Germline V gives CDR1 LGHNA, CDR2 YNFKEQ. Here the CDR3 reads CASSQDGTSGRNTGELFF. The DNA of the CDR3 is TGTGCCAGCAGCCAAGATGGGACTAGCGGGCGCAACACCGGGGAGCTGTTTTTT.

The genes are TRBV30 and TRBJ1-6, with 7 bases fitting TRBD1. The CDR3 is made up of 13 amino acids. CDR1 and CDR2 (germline): GTSNPN, SVGIG (reference sequence). The V segment lost 1 base and the J segment 10 bases; nucleotides outside the gene matches: 4. CDR3 in DNA: TGTGCCTGGAGTGGACAGGGAAGATCACCCCTCCACTTT. It specifies CAWSGQGRSPLHF.

The V and J genes are TRBV7-9 and TRBJ2-5; D gene ambiguous. Germline-derived CDR1 and CDR2 are SEHNR and FQNEAQ (reference sequence). V was pared by 4 bases and J by 4 bases, with 4 bases between. This CDR3 spans 11 amino acids. The CDR3 region has the DNA TGTGCCAGCAGCTCGGGAGAGACCCAGTACTTC. Amino acid sequence: CASSSGETQYF.

The chain joins TRBV4-1 to TRBJ1-2; the D is unclear. Trimming took 0 bases from V and 5 from J, leaving 7 bases between them. This CDR3 is 13 amino acids long. Germline values: CDR1 MGHRA, CDR2 YSYEKL. Here the CDR3 DNA reads TGCGCCAGCAGCCAAGATCCCAGATATGGCTACACCTTC. Amino acid sequence: CASSQDPRYGYTF.

In DNA form, the CDR3 reads TGTGCCAGCAGCTTAAGGTTGGGGAGGCGGGGGGGCTCCGAGCAGTTCTTC. As protein: CASSLRLGRRGGSEQFF. The rearrangement joins TRBV7-2 to TRBJ2-1; 9 bases are a match to TRBD2. Trimming took 2 bases from V and 10 from J; bases not matched to a gene: 15. The CDR3 sequence is 17 residues long. Germline V gene data show CDR1 as SGHTA and CDR2 as FQGNSA.

The CDR3 region is CASSLAGTSGSNEQFF. The CDR3 DNA follows: TGCGCCAGCAGCTTGGCCGGGACTAGCGGGTCCAATGAGCAGTTCTTC. The chain joins TRBV5-1 to TRBJ2-1, with 12 bases lining up with TRBD2. The V gene end was trimmed by 0 bases and the J gene end by 6 bases; junction bases not matched to a gene: 4. CDR3 size: 16 residues. Germline V CDR1 and CDR2: SGHRS, YFSETQ.

DNA for the CDR3: TGTGCCAGCAGCAAAGCAGACAGGGGGCGTAAGAACGGGGAGCTGTTTTTT. It yields the protein CASSKADRGRKNGELFF. The rearrangement uses TRBV21-1 and TRBJ2-2; the DNA was not compared with TRBD1, the D call given in the table. TRBV21-1 is tagged as a pseudogene. CDR3 length: 17 residues.

This chain links TRBV7-9 with TRBJ1-5; TRBD1 agrees at 10 bases. The CDR3 is made up of 15 amino acids. In germline, CDR1 is SEHNR, CDR2 FQNEAQ (reference sequence). V lost 1 base to trimming and J lost 6 bases; unmatched junction nucleotides: 3. DNA of the CDR3: TGTGCCAGCAGCTTAGGGACAGGGGGAGGTCAGCCCCAGCATTTT. Translating gives CASSLGTGGGQPQHF.

This clone has more than one count but fewer than ten. The CDR3 DNA reads TGCGCCAGCAGTAGACAGGGTTGGTCTGAAGCTTTCTTT. It yields the protein CASSRQGWSEAFF. The chain has TRBV10-1 and TRBJ1-1, with TRBD1 identical over 7 bases. J lost 6 bases, V lost 5 bases, and 6 bases had no gene match. The CDR3 is 13 amino acids. Germline CDR1 WNHNN, CDR2 SYGVQD (reference sequence).

The chain combines TRBV19 with TRBJ1-3, with 9 bases identical to TRBD1. Germline values: CDR1 LNHDA, CDR2 SQIVND (reference sequence). V shed 4 bases and J 16 bases; nucleotides not matched to a gene: 11. This CDR3 is built from 13 residues. The CDR3 DNA is TGTGCCAGTAGTACAGGACCGGGACAGGGTTTTTATTTT. This encodes CASSTGPGQGFYF.

The chain is built from TRBV4-2 and TRBJ2-2; TRBD2 aligns across 7 bases. Per germline, CDR1 LGHNA and CDR2 YNFKEQ. This CDR3 region has 15 residues. V was pared by 3 bases and J by 0 bases, with 1 base of the junction left unmatched. CDR3 sequence (DNA): TGTGCCAGCAGCCAGGGGGGGGCGAACACCGGGGAGCTGTTTTTT. It translates to CASSQGGANTGELFF.